These 19 T cell receptor beta chains share one sample of origin, sequenced in a study of molecular identifiers for immune sequencing clone quantification. In TCRdb, the PCR reads were re-called with MiXCR into one record per CDR3 protein. Of roughly 630,000 distinct CDR3 sequences listed, 25% are singletons. Sequenced material: naive CD8+ T cells from blood, with Jurkat cell RNA spiked in. Specified subset: FACS-sorted CD8+CD4-CCR7+CD45RA+ naive T cells. The receptors were gathered from a human donor in good health. Some libraries in this study had Jurkat cell RNA spiked in.

This clonotype was observed a handful of times. A much larger clone differs by one base, so this may be a read error. The chain has TRBV7-8 and TRBJ2-3; maybe TRBD1 (5 bases). The J call may be in error: the DNA end matches TRBJ1-5 better. This CDR3 has 15 residues. The germline V gene encodes CDR1 SGHVS and CDR2 FQNEAQ. The CDR3 nucleotides read TGTGCCAGCAGCTTTCCGGGACTGAGCACAGATACGCAGCATTTT. Its translation is CASSFPGLSTDTQHF.

The rearrangement uses TRBV5-1 and TRBJ1-4; D might be TRBD1 (5 bases). V gave up 2 bases and J gave up 4 bases, with 9 bases separating them. The CDR3 is made up of 14 amino acids. Germline V CDR1 and CDR2: SGHRS, YFSETQ. In DNA form, the CDR3 reads TGCGCCAGCAGCTTTTTGGGGCATAATGAAAAACTGTTTTTT. Amino acid sequence: CASSFLGHNEKLFF.

The sample holds a few counts of this clonotype. The rearrangement uses TRBV6-1 and TRBJ2-3, with D possibly TRBD2 on 5 matching bases. The V gene lost 2 bases and the J gene lost 1 base, with 10 bases spanning the gap. CDR1 MNHNS and CDR2 SASEGT come from the germline V gene. This CDR3 comprises 15 residues. CDR3 sequence (DNA): TGTGCCAGCAGTGAATGGGCGGGTCGCACAGATACGCAGTATTTT. Protein product: CASSEWAGRTDTQYF.

J is TRBJ2-7 and V is TRBV30; a weak D match, TRBD2 (6 bases). The CDR3 is 17 amino acids. CDR1 is GTSNPN, CDR2 SVGIG, per germline (reference sequence). Trimming pared 2 bases from V and 7 bases from J, leaving 27 bases between. The CDR3 spells CAWSSRVAVGRLGEQYF. As DNA, the CDR3 is TGTGCCTGGAGTTCTAGGGTGGCCGTAGGGAGGCTGGGGGAGCAGTACTTC.

The count of this clonotype is one. A clone one base away is much larger, so this may be a read error. This rearrangement joins TRBV20-1 to TRBJ2-7, with D possibly being TRBD1 (5 bases). Germline loops: CDR1 DFQATT, CDR2 SNEGSKA (reference sequence). The CDR3 covers 13 residues. CDR3 in amino acids: CSASQGSAYEQDF. The CDR3 DNA reads as TGCAGTGCTAGTCAGGGAAGTGCCTACGAGCAGGACTTC.

This clonotype has at least ten counts. At one boundary the junction diverges from the germline segment, which might be a read error. The genes are TRBV20-1 and TRBJ2-5, with D uncertain. CDR3 size: 14 residues. Germline-derived CDR1 and CDR2 are DFQATT and SNEGSKA (reference sequence). CDR3 loop: CSAREPRKGETQYF. CDR3 DNA: TGCAGTGCTCGAGAACCCAGGAAAGGGGAGACCCAGTACTTC.

Worth noting for this clonotype: This may be a read error: a much more frequent sequence differs by one nucleotide. The gene calls are TRBV14 and TRBJ2-7; D uncertain. The length of the CDR3 is 16 residues. Germline values: CDR1 SGHDN, CDR2 FVKESK. The CDR3 loop is CASIQGYRSSGYEQYF. The CDR3 region has the DNA TGTGCCAGCATCCAAGGGTATAGGTCGTCCGGATACGAGCAGTACTTC.

This clonotype showed up many times. This CDR3 is CASRVLSGGGGETQYF. DNA for the CDR3: TGTGCCAGCAGAGTACTTAGCGGGGGAGGTGGAGAGACCCAGTACTTC. The rearrangement joins TRBV2 to TRBJ2-5, with 9 bases matching TRBD2. The CDR3 extends over 16 amino acids. Germline values: CDR1 SNHLY, CDR2 FYNNEI. Trimming cost V 6 bases and J 4 bases; bases outside gene matches: 12.

The table lists this clonotype with many counts. The chain links TRBV27 to TRBJ2-3; TRBD2 agrees at 11 bases. J gave up 6 bases and V 4 bases, and 9 bases lay outside the gene matches. This CDR3 has 16 amino acids. Per the germline V gene, CDR1 is MNHEY and CDR2 is SMNVEV (reference sequence). In DNA form, the CDR3 reads TGTGCCAGCAGTTATCTCTCTAGCGGGGGGCCGGATACGCAGTATTTT. It translates to CASSYLSSGGPDTQYF.

The chain combines TRBV6-2 or TRBV6-3 with TRBJ2-1; either TRBD1 or TRBD2 may supply D (7 bases each). Germline loops: CDR1 MNHEY, CDR2 SVGEGT. This CDR3 contains 14 residues. The germline V and J ends were trimmed by 6 bases and 8 bases, with 17 bases remaining between them. The CDR3 DNA reads TGTGCCAGCAGCTCACTAGCGACAGGGCATGAGCAGTTCTTC. The encoded protein is CASSSLATGHEQFF.

Ten or more counts support this clonotype. The V call is TRBV23-1, the J call TRBJ2-5; the match to TRBD1 covers 11 bases. TRBV23-1 carries the ORF label, with uncertain function. The CDR3 length is 18 residues. After removal of 6 bases from V and 5 bases from J, the junction contained 17 bases not matched to a gene. DNA of the CDR3: TGCGCCAGCAGCCATATCGGACAGGGGGCCTCTTCCTGCGAGACCCAGTACTTC. Its translation is CASSHIGQGASSCETQYF.

A few counts support this clonotype. The rearrangement joins TRBV21-1 to TRBJ2-3; TRBD1, the table's D call, was not compared with the DNA. TRBV21-1 is assigned pseudogene status. The CDR3 is made up of 16 amino acids. CDR3 coding DNA: TGTGCCAGCAGCAACTGGACAGGAGTTAGCACAGATACGCAGTATTTT. It translates to CASSNWTGVSTDTQYF.

This clonotype was observed a handful of times. The gene calls are TRBV5-6 and TRBJ2-3; possible D gene TRBD2, 7 bases. The CDR3 loop spans 17 amino acids. V was clipped by 2 bases and J by 0 bases, with 16 bases between them. The germline CDR1 and CDR2 sequences are SGHDT and YYEEEE. CDR3 DNA: TGTGCCAGCAGCTTCGCCGGCGGGGGCCTCAGCACAGATACGCAGTATTTT. This gives the protein CASSFAGGGLSTDTQYF.

This clonotype was recorded a few times. V is TRBV24-1 and J is TRBJ2-2; no definite D call. CDR3 length: 13 residues. From germline, CDR1 is KGHDR and CDR2 SFDVKD. The V end lost 2 bases, the J end lost 7 bases, and 7 bases lay between the germline ends. CDR3 residues: CATSDWMGGELFF. In nucleotides, the CDR3 is TGTGCCACCAGTGATTGGATGGGCGGGGAGCTGTTTTTT.

This chain joins TRBV5-8 and TRBJ2-7; TRBD1 is a possible D gene (6 bases). V was clipped by 4 bases and J by 2 bases, with 13 bases between them. The germline V gene encodes CDR1 SGHTS and CDR2 YDEGEE. The CDR3 is 14 residues long. CDR3 residues: CASSPKGVAYEQYF. In nucleotides, the CDR3 is TGTGCCAGCAGCCCAAAGGGGGTAGCCTACGAGCAGTACTTC.

In this sample, this clonotype turned up many times. The chain uses TRBV7-9 and TRBJ2-7; D not certain. V was trimmed by 1 base and J by 4 bases, leaving 14 bases between them. From germline, CDR1 is SEHNR and CDR2 FQNEAQ (reference sequence). The CDR3 extends over 15 amino acids. CDR3 coding DNA: TGTGCCAGCAGCTTAGATTTGGGGATGGAGTACGAGCAGTACTTC. Amino acid sequence: CASSLDLGMEYEQYF.

On this clonotype itself: Sequence at one end of the junction differs from germline and may be a read error. This sequence joins TRBV7-6 and TRBJ1-5, with D hard to call. In germline, CDR1 is SGHVS, CDR2 FNYEAQ. The CDR3 contains 13 residues. The CDR3 protein is CASSLDSNRPQHF. The CDR3 DNA follows: TGTGCCAGCAGCTTAGATAGCAATCGGCCCCAGCATTTT.

In its sample, this clonotype was seen a few times. The genes are TRBV4-1 and TRBJ1-1; D unclear. V shed 1 base and J shed 0 bases, with 9 bases lying between them. Per germline, CDR1 MGHRA and CDR2 YSYEKL. This CDR3 is built from 15 residues. This CDR3 is CASSQVLVMNTEAFF. The CDR3 bases are TGCGCCAGCAGCCAAGTCCTCGTTATGAACACTGAAGCTTTCTTT.

V gene TRBV30 combines with J gene TRBJ2-3; D gene uncertain. V lost 5 bases to trimming and J lost 0 bases, with 9 bases between them. CDR3 length: 13 residues. Germline CDR1 GTSNPN, CDR2 SVGIG (reference sequence). Here the CDR3 DNA reads TGTGCCTGGCGTCCGTGGAGCACAGATACGCAGTATTTT. Encoded protein: CAWRPWSTDTQYF.